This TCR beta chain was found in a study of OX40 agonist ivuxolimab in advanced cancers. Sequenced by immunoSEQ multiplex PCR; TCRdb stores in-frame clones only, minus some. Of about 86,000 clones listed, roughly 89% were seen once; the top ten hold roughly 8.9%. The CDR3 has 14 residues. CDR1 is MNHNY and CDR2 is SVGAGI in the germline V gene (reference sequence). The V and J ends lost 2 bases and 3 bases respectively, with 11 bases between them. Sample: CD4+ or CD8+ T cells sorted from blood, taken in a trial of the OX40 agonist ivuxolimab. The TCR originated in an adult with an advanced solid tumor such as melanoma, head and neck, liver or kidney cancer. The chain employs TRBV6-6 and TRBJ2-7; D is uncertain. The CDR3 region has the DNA TGTGCCAGCAGTTACGGCGCGGAGAACTACGAGCAGTACTTC. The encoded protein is CASSYGAENYEQYF.